These 12 T cell receptor beta chains were all obtained from the same sample, sequenced in a study of patients and donors after allogeneic stem cell transplantation (TCRdb year 2020). Libraries were made using RT-PCR. Instrument on record: NextSeq 550. TCRdb redid the processing of the public reads, applying fastp at Q25 and MiXCR, and retained in-frame beta chains. Duplicate CDR3 protein sequences are folded into a single record with the most common DNA and genes. The sample profile shows roughly 880,000 distinct CDR3 sequences; more than 15% of them were found once. The ten largest clones add up to around 6% of the sample. Sample: blood, either unsorted or a sorted T cell fraction (not recorded which). Receptors were obtained from a human donor who was either an allogeneic HSCT recipient or a stem cell or donor lymphocyte infusion donor (not recorded which). It is not recorded whose cells these are; they may come from a transplant donor.

CDR3 sequence (DNA): TGTGCCACCAGTGACTCCACCCGGACTAGCGGGACTAGATACGAGCAGTACTTC. This gives the protein CATSDSTRTSGTRYEQYF. The chain is built from TRBV24-1 and TRBJ2-7; 12 nucleotides agree with TRBD2. Per germline, CDR1 KGHDR and CDR2 SFDVKD. The CDR3 covers 18 residues. V trimming: 4 bases; J trimming: 4 bases; junction bases outside the gene matches: 13.

This clonotype has more than one count but fewer than ten. The chain is built from TRBV19 and TRBJ2-1, with a tentative D call TRBD2 (5 bases). The germline CDR1 and CDR2 sequences are LNHDA and SQIVND (reference sequence). This CDR3 region has 15 residues. Trimming stripped 7 bases from V and 8 bases from J, with 21 bases between. DNA of the CDR3: TGTGCCAGTACCCCGAGGGTGAGTACACTCGATGAGCAGTTCTTC. Translation: CASTPRVSTLDEQFF.

This clonotype was observed a handful of times. The CDR3 nucleotides read TGTGCCAGCAGTTACCCACTAGGCGAGCTGTTTTTT. Translated: CASSYPLGELFF. V and J are TRBV6-5 and TRBJ2-2, with a tentative D call TRBD2 (5 bases). The CDR3 length is 12 residues. V lost 2 bases and J 11 bases, leaving 9 bases between the germline ends. Germline-derived CDR1 and CDR2 are MNHEY and SVGAGI.

The sample holds many counts of this clonotype. The gene calls are TRBV12-3 or TRBV12-4 and TRBJ2-1; 9 bases agree with TRBD2. The CDR3 extends over 14 amino acids. J lost 9 bases, V lost 2 bases, and 5 bases had no gene match. The CDR3 DNA sequence: TGTGCCAGCAGTTTAATGGGGACTAGCAGTGAGCAGTTCTTC. It codes for CASSLMGTSSEQFF.

DNA of the CDR3: TGCAGTGCTATTGACAGGAGGAACACTGAAGCTTTCTTT. As protein: CSAIDRRNTEAFF. V is TRBV20-1 and J is TRBJ1-1; weak D call: TRBD1 (6 bases). Germline loops: CDR1 DFQATT, CDR2 SNEGSKA (reference sequence). V lost 4 bases and J 1 base, leaving 10 bases between the germline ends. The CDR3 length is 13 residues.

This clonotype has a count of ten or more. This sequence joins TRBV5-1 and TRBJ2-7; TRBD1 agrees at 8 bases. Germline V gene sequence: CDR1 SGHRS, CDR2 YFSETQ. This CDR3 contains 14 residues. V dropped 4 bases and J dropped 5; count of bases not matched to a gene: 8. CDR3 amino acids: CASSHRTGIHEQYF. Here the CDR3 DNA reads TGCGCCAGCAGCCACCGGACAGGGATACACGAGCAGTACTTC.

At least ten counts were recorded for this clonotype. The chain couples TRBV7-9 to TRBJ1-6; 9 bases fit TRBD1. V lost 0 bases and J lost 7; bases outside the gene matches: 1. The germline gives CDR1 SEHNR, CDR2 FQNEAQ (reference sequence). The CDR3 has 15 residues. CDR3 loop: CASSLAGTGNSPLHF. As DNA, the CDR3 is TGTGCCAGCAGCTTAGCCGGGACAGGGAATTCACCCCTCCACTTT.

This clonotype was recorded a few times. The chain carries TRBV7-9 and TRBJ1-4; no definite D call. The germline V and J ends were trimmed by 1 base and 5 bases, with 14 bases remaining between them. Germline assignment: CDR1 SEHNR and CDR2 FQNEAQ (reference sequence). The CDR3 runs 16 residues. CDR3 residues: CASSLGPGKPNEKLFF. Written as DNA, the CDR3 is TGTGCCAGCAGCTTAGGTCCGGGGAAACCAAATGAAAAACTGTTTTTT.

Only a few counts were recorded for this clonotype. This sequence joins TRBV7-2 and TRBJ1-1; D perhaps matches TRBD1 (5 bases). The V end lost 6 bases, the J end lost 8 bases, and 25 bases lay between the germline ends. The CDR3 totals 16 residues. Germline CDR1 and CDR2: SGHTA and FQGNSA. CDR3 protein: CASSRDGIQLRGEAFF. CDR3 DNA: TGTGCCAGCAGTAGGGACGGCATTCAACTGAGGGGCGAAGCTTTCTTT.

This clonotype was seen repeatedly, ten times or more. This chain connects TRBV12-3 or TRBV12-4 to TRBJ1-1, with TRBD1 as a possible D gene (5 bases). V was cut by 8 bases and J by 11 bases, with 21 bases left in between. The CDR3 covers 13 residues. This CDR3 reads CASGSGFGGRAFF. The DNA for the CDR3 is TGTGCCAGCGGTTCAGGTTTTGGGGGTAGGGCTTTCTTT.

This clonotype was counted only a few times. The J gene is TRBJ1-5, the V gene TRBV7-9; the match to TRBD1 covers 9 bases. The CDR3 has 15 amino acids. Germline V gene lookup returns CDR1 SEHNR and CDR2 FQNEAQ (reference sequence). The ends lost 5 bases at V and 0 bases at J; junction bases unmatched: 2. The CDR3 DNA is TGTGCCAGCAGCACGGGACAGGGTAGCAATCAGCCCCAGCATTTT. Protein sequence: CASSTGQGSNQPQHF.

This clonotype was observed a few times. The CDR3 nucleotides are TGCAGCGGCCGCGGGACGGACGTTGAAGCTTTCTTT. It encodes CSGRGTDVEAFF. The gene calls are TRBV29-1 and TRBJ1-1, with D maybe TRBD1 (5 bases). The V end lost 7 bases, the J end lost 7 bases, and 16 bases lay between the germline ends. The germline V gene has CDR1 SQVTM and CDR2 ANQGSEA. The CDR3 has 12 residues.